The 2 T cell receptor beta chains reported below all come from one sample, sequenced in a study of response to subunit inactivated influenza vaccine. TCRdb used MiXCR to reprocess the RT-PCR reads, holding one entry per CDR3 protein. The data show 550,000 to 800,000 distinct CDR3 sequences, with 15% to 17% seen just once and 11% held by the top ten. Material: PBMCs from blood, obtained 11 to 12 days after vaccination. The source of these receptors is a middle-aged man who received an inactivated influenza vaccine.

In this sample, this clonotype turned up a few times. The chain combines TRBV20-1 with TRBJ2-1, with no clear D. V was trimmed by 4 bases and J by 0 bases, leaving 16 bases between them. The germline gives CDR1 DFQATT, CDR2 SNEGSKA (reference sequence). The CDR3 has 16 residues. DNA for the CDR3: TGCAGTGCTACCCCCCTGAGCAAGGGCTCCTACAATGAGCAGTTCTTC. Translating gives CSATPLSKGSYNEQFF.

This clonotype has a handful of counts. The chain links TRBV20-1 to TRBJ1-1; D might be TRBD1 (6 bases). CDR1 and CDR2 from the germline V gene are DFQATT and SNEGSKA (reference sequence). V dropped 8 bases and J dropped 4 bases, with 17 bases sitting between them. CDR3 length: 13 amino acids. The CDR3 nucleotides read TGCAGTACCTGGGGAGGGGGGTCCACTGAAGCTTTCTTT. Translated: CSTWGGGSTEAFF.